The rows below give T cell receptor beta chains drawn from one sample of a study of blood T cell repertoires in COVID-19. Profiled with immunoSEQ multiplex PCR; TCRdb holds only in-frame clones, not every one. The table lists roughly 150,000 clones, approximately 93% of them singletons. Material for sequencing was peripheral blood. The receptor set was obtained from a woman aged 55 to 70 with COVID-19, enrolled during active disease. Both conserved end residues are part of each CDR3. Fields, in order: CDR3 DNA, CDR3 protein, D gene, V gene, J gene, clone size, CDR3 length. The D gene is left open where the match is weak. Clone size, where shown, is once, few, many, or a class for clones that have expanded.

TGTGCCAGTAGTAATACAGGGTACAATGAGCAGTTCTTC	CASSNTGYNEQFF	NA	TRBV19	TRBJ2-1	NA	13
TGTGCCAGCAGCTCCAGGGTTTACAATGAGCAGTTCTTC	CASSSRVYNEQFF	NA	TRBV9	TRBJ2-1	once	13
TGTGCCAGCAGCCCGCTACTCGGCACAGATACGCAGTATTTT	CASSPLLGTDTQYF	NA	TRBV9	TRBJ2-3	NA	14
TGTGCCAGCAGACACACACAGGGACCGAACACTGAAGCTTTCTTT	CASRHTQGPNTEAFF	NA	TRBV11-1	TRBJ1-1	once	15
TGTGCCAGCAGCCGCACAGGAAATGAAAAACTGTTTTTT	CASSRTGNEKLFF	NA	TRBV11-2	TRBJ1-4	NA	13
TGTGCCAGCAGCCTGACTAGCGGGGGGGCCCAAGATACGCAGTATTTT	CASSLTSGGAQDTQYF	TRBD2	TRBV7-2	TRBJ2-3	NA	16
TGTGCCAGTAGTATAGATCGAGGGGGCGCGTTGGGTGTGCAGCCCCAGCATTTT	CASSIDRGGALGVQPQHF	TRBD1	TRBV19	TRBJ1-5	once	18
TGTGCCACCAGCAGACCCCCTTTTTCAGGGCCCGCTTTCTTT	CATSRPPFSGPAFF	NA	TRBV15	TRBJ1-1	NA	14
TGTGCCAGCAGCGCGAGGTGGGGCACAGATACGCAGTATTTT	CASSARWGTDTQYF	NA	TRBV7-2	TRBJ2-3	NA	14
TGCGCCAGCAGCTTGGGGGGGACAGGGGACTCACCCCTCCACTTT	CASSLGGTGDSPLHF	TRBD1	TRBV5-1	TRBJ1-6	NA	15
TGTGCCAGCAGCTTAATCCGCAGGGGAGGGACTGAAGCTTTCTTT	CASSLIRRGGTEAFF	NA	TRBV7-2	TRBJ1-1	few	15
TGTGCCAGTACCACTGACAGGGGCGTCACCGGGGAGCTGTTTTTT	CASTTDRGVTGELFF	TRBD1	TRBV19	TRBJ2-2	NA	15
TGTGCCAGCAAGCCCCACAGGGGGGATGAAAAACTGTTTTTT	CASKPHRGDEKLFF	TRBD1	TRBV27	TRBJ1-4	NA	14
TGTGCCAGCAGTGCCAGGGGGCAGGTCTATGGCTACACCTTC	CASSARGQVYGYTF	TRBD1	TRBV25-1	TRBJ1-2	once	14
TGCAGCGCCCGGACAGCCGGAAACACCATATATTTT	CSARTAGNTIYF	NA	TRBV29-1	TRBJ1-3	NA	12
TGTGCCAGCAGTCCCCGACAGACGACTGAAGCTTTCTTT	CASSPRQTTEAFF	NA	TRBV12-3/TRBV12-4	TRBJ1-1	NA	13
TGTGCCAGTAGCACCTACTACGGGGACACGACCGGGGGAAACACCATATATTTT	CASSTYYGDTTGGNTIYF	NA	TRBV19	TRBJ1-3	NA	18
TGTGCCAGCAGCCAAGCTTTATTTGTCCGCCGCTATCTGTACTATGGCTACACCTTC	CASSQALFVRRYLYYGYTF	NA	TRBV3-1/TRBV3-2	TRBJ1-2	NA	19
TGTGCCAGCAGTCAGGGCTCTGGAAACACCATATATTTT	CASSQGSGNTIYF	NA	TRBV6-5	TRBJ1-3	NA	13
TGTGCCAGCAGCTTAGTCCGCGGGGCTGATTCACCCCTCCACTTT	CASSLVRGADSPLHF	NA	TRBV11-2	TRBJ1-6	NA	15
TGTGCCAGCAGAGCGGGACCTCGGTCACCCCTCCACTTT	CASRAGPRSPLHF	NA	TRBV2	TRBJ1-6	NA	13
TGTGCCAGCTCACCACGGACAGTAAAAGGGTCTTCACCCCTCCACTTT	CASSPRTVKGSSPLHF	NA	TRBV18	TRBJ1-6	NA	16
TGTGCCAGTAGTATCTGGTATCGGGGACAGGCAGATCAGCCCCAGCATTTT	CASSIWYRGQADQPQHF	TRBD1	TRBV19	TRBJ1-5	NA	17
TGTGCCAGCAGCTTGGGACAGGTAGATACGCAGTATTTT	CASSLGQVDTQYF	TRBD1	TRBV11-1	TRBJ2-3	NA	13
TGCGCCAGCAGCTCGGACAGGGGGCGAAATGGCTACACCTTC	CASSSDRGRNGYTF	TRBD1	TRBV5-1	TRBJ1-2	NA	14
TGTGCCAGCAGCGAGACGGGCTACGAGCAGTACTTC	CASSETGYEQYF	NA	TRBV7-9	TRBJ2-7	NA	12
TGTGCCAGCAGCCGCCTATGGGAGGAGCAGTTCTTC	CASSRLWEEQFF	NA	TRBV7-9	TRBJ2-1	NA	12
TGTGCCAGTAGTACCCCGCGGGATGGTCCCAAAAACATTCAGTACTTC	CASSTPRDGPKNIQYF	NA	TRBV19	TRBJ2-4	NA	16
TGTGCCAGTAGAGGCAGGCTTTACACCGGGGAGCTGTTTTTT	CASRGRLYTGELFF	NA	TRBV19	TRBJ2-2	NA	14
TGTGCCATCAGAGTCTCTTCCGGGACAGAGATATCTAACTATGGCTACACCTTC	CAIRVSSGTEISNYGYTF	TRBD1	TRBV10-3	TRBJ1-2	NA	18
TGCGCCAGCAGCCACCCCCCGGGACAGGGGAAGGCTGAAGCTTTCTTT	CASSHPPGQGKAEAFF	TRBD1	TRBV4-3	TRBJ1-1	NA	16
TGTGCCAGCAGTTTCTCCGGTGTTGAGGAAGCTTTCTTT	CASSFSGVEEAFF	NA	TRBV12-3/TRBV12-4	TRBJ1-1	NA	13
TGTGCCAGCAGCTTGACTAAGAATTCACCCCTCCACTTT	CASSLTKNSPLHF	NA	TRBV5-4	TRBJ1-6	NA	13
TGCGCCAGCAGCTCCGGGACAGGGACTTTCTATGGCTACACCTTC	CASSSGTGTFYGYTF	TRBD1	TRBV5-1	TRBJ1-2	NA	15
TGTGCCACCAGCAGAGATATAGGGACAAAGACCCAGTACTTC	CATSRDIGTKTQYF	NA	TRBV15	TRBJ2-5	once	14